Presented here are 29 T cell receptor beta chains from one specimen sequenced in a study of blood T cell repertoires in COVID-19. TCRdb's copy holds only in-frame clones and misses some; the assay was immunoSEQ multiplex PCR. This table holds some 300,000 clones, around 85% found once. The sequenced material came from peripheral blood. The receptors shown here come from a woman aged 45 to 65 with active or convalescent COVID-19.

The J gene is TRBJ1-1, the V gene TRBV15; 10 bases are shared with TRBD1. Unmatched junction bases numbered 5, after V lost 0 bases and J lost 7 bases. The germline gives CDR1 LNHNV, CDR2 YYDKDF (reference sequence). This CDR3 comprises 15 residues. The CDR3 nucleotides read TGTGCCACCAGCAGAGATCCGGGACAGGGGCTTGAAGCTTTCTTT. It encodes CATSRDPGQGLEAFF.

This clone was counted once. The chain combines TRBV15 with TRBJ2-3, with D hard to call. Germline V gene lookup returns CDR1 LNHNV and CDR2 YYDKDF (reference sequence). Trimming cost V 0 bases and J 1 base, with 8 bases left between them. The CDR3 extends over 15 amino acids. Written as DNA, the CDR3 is TGTGCCACCAGCAGAGAGGTACCGGGCACAGATACGCAGTATTTT. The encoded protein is CATSREVPGTDTQYF.

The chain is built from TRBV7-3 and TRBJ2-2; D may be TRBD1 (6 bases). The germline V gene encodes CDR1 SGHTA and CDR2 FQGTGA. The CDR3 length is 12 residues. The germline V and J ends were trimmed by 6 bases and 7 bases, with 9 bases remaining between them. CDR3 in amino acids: CASSPGVGELFF. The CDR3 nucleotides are TGTGCCAGCAGTCCAGGGGTCGGGGAGCTGTTTTTT.

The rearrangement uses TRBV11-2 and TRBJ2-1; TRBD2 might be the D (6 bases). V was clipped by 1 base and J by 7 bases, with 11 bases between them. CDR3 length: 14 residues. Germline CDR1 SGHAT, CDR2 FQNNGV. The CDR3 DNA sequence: TGTGCCAGCAGCTTAGCGGGGGTAATAAATGAGCAGTTCTTC. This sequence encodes CASSLAGVINEQFF.

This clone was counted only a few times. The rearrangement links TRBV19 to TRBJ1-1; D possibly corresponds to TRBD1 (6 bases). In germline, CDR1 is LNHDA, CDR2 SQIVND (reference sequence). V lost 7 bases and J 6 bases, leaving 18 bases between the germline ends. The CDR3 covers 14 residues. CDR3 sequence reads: CASNQVGARAEAFF. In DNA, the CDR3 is TGTGCCAGTAACCAGGTGGGGGCGCGGGCTGAAGCTTTCTTT.

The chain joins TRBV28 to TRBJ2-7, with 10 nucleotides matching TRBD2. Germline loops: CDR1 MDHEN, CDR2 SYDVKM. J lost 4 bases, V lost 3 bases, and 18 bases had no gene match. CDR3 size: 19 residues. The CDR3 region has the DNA TGTGCCAGCAGTTTTCTCTCAGGAGCGGGAGGGCTTGTGAGGTACGAGCAGTACTTC. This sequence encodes CASSFLSGAGGLVRYEQYF.

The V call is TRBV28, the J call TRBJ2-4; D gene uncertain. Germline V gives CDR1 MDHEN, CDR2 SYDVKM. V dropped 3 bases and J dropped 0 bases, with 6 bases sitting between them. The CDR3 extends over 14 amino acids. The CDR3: CASSLFIAKNIQYF. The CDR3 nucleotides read TGTGCCAGCAGTTTGTTCATAGCCAAAAACATTCAGTACTTC. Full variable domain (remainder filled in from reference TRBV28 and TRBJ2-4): DVKVTQSSRYLVKRTGEKVFLECVQDMDHENMFWYRQDPGLGLRLIYFSYDVKMKEKGDIPEGYSVSREKKERFSLILESASTNQTSMYLCASSLFIAKNIQYFGAGTRLSVL.

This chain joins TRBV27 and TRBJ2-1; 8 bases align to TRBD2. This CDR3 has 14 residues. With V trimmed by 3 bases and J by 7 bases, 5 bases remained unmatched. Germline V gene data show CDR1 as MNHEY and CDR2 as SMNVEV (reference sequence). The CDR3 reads CASSLGTRRNEQFF. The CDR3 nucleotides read TGTGCCAGCAGTTTGGGGACTAGAAGGAATGAGCAGTTCTTC.

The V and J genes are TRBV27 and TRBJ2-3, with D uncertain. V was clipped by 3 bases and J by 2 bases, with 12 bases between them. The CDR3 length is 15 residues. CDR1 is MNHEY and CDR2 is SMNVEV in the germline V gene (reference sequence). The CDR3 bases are TGTGCCAGCAGTTTCGGCGGAGCCCACACAGATACGCAGTATTTT. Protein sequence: CASSFGGAHTDTQYF.

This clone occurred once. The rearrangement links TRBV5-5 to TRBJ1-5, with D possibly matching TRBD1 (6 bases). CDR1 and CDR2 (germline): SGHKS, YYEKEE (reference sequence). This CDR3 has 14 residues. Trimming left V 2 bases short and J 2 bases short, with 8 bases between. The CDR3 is CASSLPGGNQPQHF. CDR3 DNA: TGTGCCAGCAGCTTACCAGGGGGCAATCAGCCCCAGCATTTT.

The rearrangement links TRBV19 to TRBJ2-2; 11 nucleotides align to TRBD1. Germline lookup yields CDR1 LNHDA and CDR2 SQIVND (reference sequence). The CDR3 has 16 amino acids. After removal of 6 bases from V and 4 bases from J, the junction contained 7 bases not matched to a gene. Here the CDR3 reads CASSNSGTGGTGELFF. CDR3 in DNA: TGTGCCAGTAGCAACTCCGGGACAGGGGGCACCGGGGAGCTGTTTTTT.

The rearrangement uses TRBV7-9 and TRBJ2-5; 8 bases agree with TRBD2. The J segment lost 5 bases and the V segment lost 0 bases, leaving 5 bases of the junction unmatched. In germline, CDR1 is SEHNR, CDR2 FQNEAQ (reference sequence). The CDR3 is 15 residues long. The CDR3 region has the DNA TGTGCCAGCAGCTTAGCACTAGCGGCACTGGAGACCCAGTACTTC. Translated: CASSLALAALETQYF. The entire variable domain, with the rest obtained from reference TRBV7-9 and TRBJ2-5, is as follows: DTGVSQNPRHKITKRGQNVTFRCDPISEHNRLYWYRQTLGQGPEFLTYFQNEAQLEKSRLLSDRFSAERPKGSFSTLEIQRTEQGDSAMYLCASSLALAALETQYFGPGTRLLVL.

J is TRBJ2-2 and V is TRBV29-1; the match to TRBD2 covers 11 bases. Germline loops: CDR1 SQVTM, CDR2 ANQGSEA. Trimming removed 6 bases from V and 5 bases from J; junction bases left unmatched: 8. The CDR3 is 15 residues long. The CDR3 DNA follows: TGCAGCGTCGGAGGGTTAGCGGGGGGGACCGGGGAGCTGTTTTTT. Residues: CSVGGLAGGTGELFF.

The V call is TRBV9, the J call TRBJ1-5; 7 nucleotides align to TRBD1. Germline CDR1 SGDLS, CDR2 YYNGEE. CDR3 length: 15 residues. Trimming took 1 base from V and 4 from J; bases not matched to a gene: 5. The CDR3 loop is CASSVMGTANQPQHF. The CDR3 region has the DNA TGTGCCAGCAGCGTAATGGGGACAGCTAATCAGCCCCAGCATTTT.

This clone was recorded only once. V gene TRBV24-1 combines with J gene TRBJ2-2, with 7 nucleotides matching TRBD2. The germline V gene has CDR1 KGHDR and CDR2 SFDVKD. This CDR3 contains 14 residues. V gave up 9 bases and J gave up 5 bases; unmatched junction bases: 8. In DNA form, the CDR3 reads TGTGCCACCCGCAGCGGGACTGGGACCGGGGAGCTGTTTTTT. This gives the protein CATRSGTGTGELFF.

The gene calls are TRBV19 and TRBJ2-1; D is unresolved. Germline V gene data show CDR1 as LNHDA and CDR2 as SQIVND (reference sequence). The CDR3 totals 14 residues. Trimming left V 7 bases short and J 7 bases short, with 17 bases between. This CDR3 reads CASTGRDIRNEQFF. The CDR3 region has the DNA TGTGCCAGTACCGGTAGAGACATCCGAAATGAGCAGTTCTTC. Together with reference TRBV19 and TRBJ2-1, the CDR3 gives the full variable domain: DGGITQSPKYLFRKEGQNVTLSCEQNLNHDAMYWYRQDPGQGLRLIYYSQIVNDFQKGDIAEGYSVSREKKESFPLTVTSAQKNPTAFYLCASTGRDIRNEQFFGPGTRLTVL.

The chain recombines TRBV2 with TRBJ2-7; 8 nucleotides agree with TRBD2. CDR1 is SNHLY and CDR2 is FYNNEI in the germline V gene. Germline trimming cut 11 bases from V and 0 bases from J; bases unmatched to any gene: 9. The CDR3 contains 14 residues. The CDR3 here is CAGGDGRVSYEQYF. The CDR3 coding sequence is TGTGCCGGGGGAGACGGGAGGGTCTCCTACGAGCAGTACTTC.

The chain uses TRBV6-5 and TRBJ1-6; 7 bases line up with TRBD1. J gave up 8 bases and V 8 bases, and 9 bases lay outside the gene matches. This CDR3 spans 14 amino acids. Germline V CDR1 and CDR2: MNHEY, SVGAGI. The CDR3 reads CASRGQGEDSPLHF. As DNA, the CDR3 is TGTGCCAGCCGGGGCCAGGGGGAAGATTCACCCCTCCACTTT.

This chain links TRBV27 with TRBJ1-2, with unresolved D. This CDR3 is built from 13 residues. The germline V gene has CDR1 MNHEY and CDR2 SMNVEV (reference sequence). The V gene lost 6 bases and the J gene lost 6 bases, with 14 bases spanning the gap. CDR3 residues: CASSVNRGNGYTF. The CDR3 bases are TGTGCCAGCAGCGTTAACAGAGGGAATGGCTACACCTTC.

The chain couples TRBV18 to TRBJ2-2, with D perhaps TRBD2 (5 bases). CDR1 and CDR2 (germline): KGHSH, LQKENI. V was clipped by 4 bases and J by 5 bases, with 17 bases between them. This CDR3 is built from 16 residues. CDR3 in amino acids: CASSLLEVRETGELFF. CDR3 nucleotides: TGTGCCAGCTCACTACTGGAAGTGAGGGAGACCGGGGAGCTGTTTTTT.

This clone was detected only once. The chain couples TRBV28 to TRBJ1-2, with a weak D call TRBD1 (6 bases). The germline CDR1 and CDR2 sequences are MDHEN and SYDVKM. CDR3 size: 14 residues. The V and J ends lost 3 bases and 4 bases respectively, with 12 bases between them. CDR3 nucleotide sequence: TGTGCCAGCAGTTTTGAGGGACAAGGCTATGGCTACACCTTC. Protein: CASSFEGQGYGYTF.

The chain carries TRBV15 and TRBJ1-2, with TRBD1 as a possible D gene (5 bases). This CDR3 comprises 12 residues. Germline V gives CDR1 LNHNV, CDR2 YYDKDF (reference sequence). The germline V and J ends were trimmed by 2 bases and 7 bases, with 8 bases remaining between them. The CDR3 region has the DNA TGTGCCACCAGCAGATCCAGGGTTGGCTACACCTTC. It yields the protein CATSRSRVGYTF. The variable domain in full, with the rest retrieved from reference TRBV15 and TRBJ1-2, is DAMVIQNPRYQVTQFGKPVTLSCSQTLNHNVMYWYQQKSSQAPKLLFHYYDKDFNNEADTPDNFQSRRPNTSFCFLDIRSPGLGDTAMYLCATSRSRVGYTFGSGTRLTVV.

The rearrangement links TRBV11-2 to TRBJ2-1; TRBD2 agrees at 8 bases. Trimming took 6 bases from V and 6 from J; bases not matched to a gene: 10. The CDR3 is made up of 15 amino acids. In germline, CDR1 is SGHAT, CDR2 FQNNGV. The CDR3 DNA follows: TGTGCCAGCAGAGGGTATCGCGGGAGGTTCAATGAGCAGTTCTTC. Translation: CASRGYRGRFNEQFF.

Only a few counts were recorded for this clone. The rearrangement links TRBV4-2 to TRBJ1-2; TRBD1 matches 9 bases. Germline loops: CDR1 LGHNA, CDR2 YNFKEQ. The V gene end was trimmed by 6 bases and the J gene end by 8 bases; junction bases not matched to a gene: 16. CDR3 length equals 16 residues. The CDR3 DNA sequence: TGTGCCAGCAGTGGGGCTTTCCCGGGACAGGGAGGAGGCTACACCTTC. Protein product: CASSGAFPGQGGGYTF.

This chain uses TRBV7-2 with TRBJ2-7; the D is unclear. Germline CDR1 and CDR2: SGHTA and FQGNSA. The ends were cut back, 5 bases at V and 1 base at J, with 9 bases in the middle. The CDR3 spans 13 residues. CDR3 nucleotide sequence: TGTGCCAGCAGCGTCTCGAGTTCCTACGAGCAGTACTTC. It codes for CASSVSSSYEQYF. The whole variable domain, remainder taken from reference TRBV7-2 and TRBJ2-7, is GAGVSQSPSNKVTEKGKDVELRCDPISGHTALYWYRQSLGQGLEFLIYFQGNSAPDKSGLPSDRFSAERTGGSVSTLTIQRTQQEDSAVYLCASSVSSSYEQYFGPGTRLTVT.

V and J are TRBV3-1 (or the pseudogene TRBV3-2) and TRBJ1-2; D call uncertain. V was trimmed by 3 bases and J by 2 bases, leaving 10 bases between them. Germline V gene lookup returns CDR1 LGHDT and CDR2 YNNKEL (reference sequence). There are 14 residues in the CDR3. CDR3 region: CASSQAGWNYGYTF. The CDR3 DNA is TGTGCCAGCAGCCAGGCGGGTTGGAACTATGGCTACACCTTC.

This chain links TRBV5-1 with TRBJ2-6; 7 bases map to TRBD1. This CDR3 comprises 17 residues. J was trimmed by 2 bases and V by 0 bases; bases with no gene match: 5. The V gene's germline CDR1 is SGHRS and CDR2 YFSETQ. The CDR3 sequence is CASSLGQGEAGANVLTF. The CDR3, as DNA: TGCGCCAGCAGCTTGGGCCAGGGGGAAGCTGGGGCCAACGTCCTGACTTTC.

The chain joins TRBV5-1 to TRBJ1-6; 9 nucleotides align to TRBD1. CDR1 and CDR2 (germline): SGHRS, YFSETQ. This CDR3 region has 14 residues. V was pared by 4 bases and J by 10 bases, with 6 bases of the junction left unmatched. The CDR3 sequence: CASSLGQGGSPLHF. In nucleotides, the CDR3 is TGCGCCAGCAGCCTGGGACAGGGAGGATCACCCCTCCACTTT.

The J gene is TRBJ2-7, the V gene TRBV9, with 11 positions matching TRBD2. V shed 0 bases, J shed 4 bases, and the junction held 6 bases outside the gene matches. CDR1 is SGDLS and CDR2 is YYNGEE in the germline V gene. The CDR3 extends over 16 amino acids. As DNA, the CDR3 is TGTGCCAGCAGCGTAGGAGTTAGCGGGAGGGAGTACGAGCAGTACTTC. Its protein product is CASSVGVSGREYEQYF. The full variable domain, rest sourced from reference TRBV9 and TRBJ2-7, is DSGVTQTPKHLITATGQRVTLRCSPRSGDLSVYWYQQSLDQGLQFLIQYYNGEERAKGNILERFSAQQFPDLHSELNLSSLELGDSALYFCASSVGVSGREYEQYFGPGTRLTVT.